This note documents a single TCR beta chain sequence. Its antigen remains undetermined. Base qualities are missing; no much larger clone stands one base away. The cohort was made up of hundreds of healthy bone marrow donors. At the time of sampling, all cohort members were nominally healthy, though unrecorded immune exposures were likely present. The donor tested CMV seronegative and was one of the 352 seronegative cohort members. A peripheral blood sample was collected from each donor, and TCR beta sequencing was performed on peripheral blood mononuclear cells. The Qiagen DNeasy Blood Extraction Kit was used to extract genomic DNA from the blood cell samples. This sample is part of a study of cytomegalovirus exposure and HLA in healthy donors (dated by TCRdb to the late 2010s). Some background on the complete study: According to an earlier analysis of several hundred of the donors, about 180 million T cells yielded 95 million to 140 million unique TCR beta sequences and less than 300 Gb of sequence data. A later genetic analysis used genome-wide SNP genotypes for about 55% of the 666 donors, treating that subset as a discovery cohort. Across about 370 genotyped donors of the cohort, an average of about 250,000 unique TCR beta nucleotide sequences per donor were sequenced, and roughly 20% of those sequences were non-productive. Roughly five DR-DQ haplotypes were treated as single units for association and clustering because of strong linkage in the cohort. An earlier analysis of more than 450 of the donors used high-throughput TCR beta sequencing to judge whether each TCR beta V gene segment behaved as functional or pseudogenic. HLA typing included class I and class II loci at four-digit resolution. An early release that covered 640 HLA-typed donors contained about 290 gigabases of sequencing data and tens of millions of unique TCR sequences. The study was designed to test whether signatures of past pathogen exposure could be identified by cataloging public T cell receptors. Using immunosequencing, the study profiled T cell repertoires from 550 to 750 subjects and related those repertoires to cytomegalovirus serostatus. High-throughput TCR immunosequencing, statistical association of individual TCRs with disease status, and machine learning were combined to predict cytomegalovirus infection status. A later analysis re-examined previously published TCR beta repertoires from 600 to 700 donors and added high-resolution HLA genotyping to investigate patterns of TCR occurrence. Donor age, sex, ethnicity and CMV serostatus were compiled alongside the repertoire data. Besides the first cohort of roughly 700 subjects, a separate validation cohort made up of roughly 130 different subjects was used. Every discovery cohort repertoire had been produced on one sequencing platform. The number of typed donors differed by locus: 629-630 for A, B, C, DRB1 and DQB1; 500 to 550 for DQA1; about 600 for DPA1; and some 430 for DPB1. The later analysis used no new phenotypic data to find candidate immune exposures, relying instead on TCR beta sequences and their occurrence across donors. Among the roughly 400 genotyped donors, around 81% belonged to the genetic ancestry cluster associated with self-reported Caucasian donors. The research as a whole found: Roughly 15 rarely observed V segments, including chromosome 9 orphons, were excluded from the earlier analysis of approximately 600 of the donors because counts were too low. A further reported finding was that TCR beta sequences accurately predicted the HLA-A and HLA-B alleles for most subjects in the first cohort. Only TCR beta chains were sequenced in this cohort, and the absence of alpha or paired-chain data limited detectable features. The study gave a list of about 170 TCR beta chains associated with cytomegalovirus. The authors suggested that the approach could potentially be generalized to other disease states and immunological phenotypes. An earlier analysis of 450 to 750 of the donors showed that most TCR beta V segments appeared in productive rearrangements either about 87% or about 30% of the time, which broadly matched IMGT annotations. In a later analysis, HLA-associated TCR beta chains showed more clonal expansion and lower generation probabilities than non-associated chains that were equally common. A cluster of highly shared sequence variants was judged likely to be a technical artifact of the sequencing pipeline. Immune exposure information for the cohort was limited to CMV serostatus. An association between a missense DCLRE1C variant and V-gene and J-gene trimming of TCR beta chains was found in a later genetic analysis and replicated in an independent cohort. According to a later analysis, parvovirus B19, influenza, CMV and Epstein-Barr virus appeared linked to several top co-occurrence clusters. In a later genetic analysis, fewer N-insertions in productive TCRs were reported among donors in an Asian-associated ancestry cluster than the 666-donor mean. In a later analysis, the rate of TCR association differed among HLA loci, with DRB1 alleles having the most associated TCRs and HLA-C alleles having the fewest. The presence/absence analyses assumed that sequencing depth was roughly uniform across donors, and that assumption may not be true. When HLA alleles, especially DR and DQ, strongly co-occurred, TCR associations were difficult to assign to individual alleles. Some IMGT-functional V segments, including TRBV6-2 and TRBV6-3, could not be distinguished by the 87-base-pair reads and were therefore excluded. A later analysis associated some 17,000 TCR beta sequences with specific HLA alleles at a false discovery rate of 0.05. The classifier was reported to diagnose cytomegalovirus status with high specificity and sensitivity in both the original cohort and the validation cohort. Because HLA typing was unavailable for some donors at each locus, only the typed subset was used in association tests. In a later analysis, most CMV-associated TCR beta chains were found to appear HLA-restricted, with HLA associations seemingly driven largely by CMV exposure. A few of the identified cytomegalovirus-associated TCR beta chains were confirmed in vitro to be specific for cytomegalovirus antigens. Correlated functional status among segregating V segments might reflect linkage disequilibrium, but an unknown experimental factor could not be ruled out. While some public TCRs were present in many individuals, most TCR sequences turned up only very rarely across donors.

Counted from cysteine to phenylalanine, this CDR3 has 14 amino acids. Only CDR3 DNA is held: 42 bases, read in frame from base 1. From a lookup of the germline V gene (reference sequence), CDR1 and CDR2 are LNHDA and SQIVND. The germline ends are 10 bases apart after V is trimmed by 5 bases and J by 5 bases. The library was built by means of the immunoSEQ multiplex PCR assay. For the multiplex PCR, a mixture combining 60 forward primers for TCR Vbeta segments and 13 reverse primers for TCR Jbeta segments was used. Amplification of the CDR3 region of rearranged TCR beta genes was performed with a multiplex PCR assay on genomic DNA. The Illumina HiSeq System was used to sequence the amplified TCR beta libraries as 87-base-pair reads. As for the original processing: Across the 700 or so repertoires, a later analysis counted 80 million or so unique TCR beta chains, around 10 million of which were shared by at least two donors. Raw reads were error-corrected and collapsed into unique sequences by a nearest-neighbor algorithm in which closely related sequences were merged to remove PCR and sequencing errors. To assign V, D and J gene segments, CDR3 sequences were aligned to IMGT reference sequences. For a sequence to be retained, at least a six-nucleotide match to both a V gene segment and a J gene segment was required. Rearrangements were classified as productive when the CDR3 lacked stop codons and remained in frame with V and J, and all other rearrangements were classified as non-productive. CDR3 was defined according to IMGT convention as the region running from the second conserved V-encoded cysteine to the conserved J-encoded phenylalanine. The earlier analysis of more than 450 of the donors excluded sequences that lacked an unambiguous match to a single V gene segment. An earlier analysis of 587 of the donors classified V segments as functional when productive rearrangements were above 56.7% and as segregating when the standard deviation between donors was above 5%. A statistical classification framework was developed to diagnose cytomegalovirus status using the catalog of TCR beta chain sequences. In a later analysis, TCR nucleotide sequences were compared against IMGT/GENE-DB human TR gene sequences so that V and J genes could be assigned. In a later analysis, CDR3 sequences and most-parsimonious VDJ recombination scenarios were assigned using the TCRdist pipeline. In a later analysis, every TCR beta chain was defined by the combination of its CDR3 amino acid sequence and its V-gene family, and reads without a unique V-gene family were dropped. To address suspected cross-contamination and a sequencing artifact, a later analysis removed some 620 highly shared, low-generation-probability nucleotide sequences. For each public chain, a later analysis derived a clonal expansion index from normalized ranks of inferred template counts within each repertoire. In a later analysis, generation probabilities were computed with a VDJ recombination model fitted to out-of-frame rearrangements, and the resulting probabilities were checked against IGoR. Hypergeometric tests were used in a later analysis to score TCR-TCR, TCR-HLA and TCR-CMV co-occurrence, with a repertoire-size bias correction applied to the TCR pairs. A later analysis estimated false discovery rates by permuting HLA or CMV assignments 20 times. A later analysis grouped co-occurring TCRs with DBSCAN, adding TCRdist sequence similarity when clustering within HLA-allele-positive subsets. Repertoires with fewer than 30,000 or more than 120,000 public chains were left out of co-occurrence clustering, as were about five repertoires with anomalous nucleotide sharing. TCRdb's version of the immuneACCESS table is confined to in-frame rearrangements and falls short of the full clone set. An unresolved V gene accounts for under half of the shortfall where checked; the remainder is of unknown origin. The V and J calls and clone size were taken over from that table, and D and trimming were inferred from the DNA. The sample table shows approximately 100,000 clones, and roughly 78% are seen once. About 3.4% of the sample belongs to the ten largest clones.

The clonotype comes from a woman aged 40 to 50 in good health and CMV-seronegative. The chain couples TRBV19 to TRBJ1-6; there is no confident call for the D gene. The sequenced sample was PBMCs. The nucleotides are TGTGCCAGTAGTCCGACTGTGGATAATTCACCCCTCCACTTT. It codes for CASSPTVDNSPLHF.